The table lists the clone carrying this TCR beta chain with many counts. Its antigen remains unknown. The CDR3 spans 13 residues. V was cut by 2 bases and J by 3 bases, with 11 bases left in between. Germline V gene lookup returns CDR1 DFQATT and CDR2 SNEGSKA (reference sequence). This entry is derived from a study of spatial heterogeneity in lung cancer. Findings and caveats of the study: Counts of expanded alpha and beta TCRs within tumors tracked the tumor nonsynonymous mutation count. Coverage was estimated at around 7% of tumor T cells for alpha chains and 13% for beta chains.

Every cDNA TCR molecule received its own unique molecular identifier. Each CDR3 protein gets one entry after TCRdb re-called the 5' RACE reads with MiXCR. The table lists 18,000 or so distinct CDR3 sequences, around 5% of them singletons, with about a tenth in the top ten. As for time point: sample taken at primary tumor resection. Donors were about 70 untreated early-stage non-small cell lung cancer patients. The sequence derives from a female donor with early-stage non-small cell lung cancer. Sequenced material: lung tumor tissue, taken at surgery. The chain employs TRBV20-1 and TRBJ2-7, with a tentative D call TRBD2 (5 bases). CDR3 in DNA: TGCAGTGCTAGACCCCGGGGTGGCTACGAGCAGTACTTC. Amino acid sequence: CSARPRGGYEQYF.